This T cell receptor beta chain emerged from a study of T cell repertoires in cytomegalovirus infection. On the study more broadly: CMV epitopes, recently identified HLA-C-restricted and well-studied HLA-B-restricted, were used. CMV infection together with matching HLA type was indicated by public TCR beta signatures.

MiXCR, applied by TCRdb to the reads, yields one record per CDR3 protein. The table has 900,000 to 950,000 distinct CDR3 sequences, less than 35% seen once. General observations from the study: Public TCR beta family frequency separated CMV-and-HLA carriers, including in an independent cohort. The ex vivo response was dominated by HLA-C-restricted CMV-specific TCR beta clonotypes.

The CDR3 spans 16 residues. Worth noting for this clonotype: The antigen is not known. Its ends do not fully match the called genes, so a read error is possible.

The TCR comes from a human donor in good health (CMV status not recorded). Some clones in this sample may be carry-over from other donors' samples. Specimen: cultured CD8+ T cells from PBMCs, collected from culture after CMV antigen stimulation. The genes are TRBV12-3 or TRBV12-4 and TRBJ2-1, with 8 bases that match TRBD2. The CDR3 DNA is TGTGCCAACAGTTTTTCCGGGGGGGCCGGATACAATGAGCAGTTCTTC. It is translated as CANSFSGGAGYNEQFF.